This T cell receptor (beta chain) was identified in a study of CD8+ T cells in alopecia areata (dated by TCRdb to 2016 to 2019). Concerning the study at large: Skin from C3H/HeJ donors with spontaneous alopecia (about 6-13 months old) was grafted onto female C3H/HeJ recipients aged roughly 6-11 weeks. RNA was extracted with the PAXgene miRNA kit for fixed scalp, the miRNeasy kit for PBMCs, and the RNeasy kit for mouse skin. Clonality in the scalp was compared among normal scalp (n=4), patchy alopecia areata scalp (n=8), and alopecia totalis/universalis scalp (n=8). High-throughput TCRbeta sequencing was used to examine T cell clonal expansion in alopecia areata in both the C3H/HeJ mouse model and human patients. immunoSEQ multiplex PCR using 35 Vbeta forward primers and 13 Jbeta reverse primers was used to amplify TCRbeta CDR3 regions. In humans, TCRbeta sequencing was performed on scalp tissue and on sorted CD4+ and CD8+ peripheral blood T cells from healthy controls and from patients with patchy or totalis/universalis alopecia areata.

Spanning cysteine to phenylalanine, the CDR3 consists of 15 amino acids. Sequencing covers 33 bases of the CDR3, shown here with the frame starting at base 1. According to the germline V gene, CDR1 reads NNHDY and CDR2 reads SYVADS. Here is what the overall study found, with its caveats: Shared TCR sequences between patients were less evident than in mice, which may be partly attributable to HLA diversity in the patient population. Compared with normal scalp, lesional scalp, particularly in alopecia totalis/universalis, had higher clonality and more expanded CD8+ clones, which suggests antigenic drive. Unlike mouse skin, where gammadelta T cells dominate, normal human skin contains resident alphabeta T cells that get sequenced too, which complicates analysis of the scalp TCR repertoire.

Remarks on this clone: Its antigen target is currently unknown. This receptor came from a mouse, so its gene names and germline sequences are mouse ones too. The read stops 4 residues short of the end of the CDR3; the missing end is completed from the germline J gene.

The receptor library was made with the immunoSEQ multiplex PCR assay. To provide template for TCR sequencing, every sample had RNA extracted and reverse transcribed into cDNA. SuperScript III was used to make first-strand cDNA, primed with a 2:1 mix of oligo-dT and random hexamers. Amplification bias was assessed with a synthetic immune receptor repertoire, and residual bias was removed computationally. Libraries were sequenced on Illumina HiSeq using 60 bp reads that covered the CDR3 and were read from J toward V. The authors' pipeline ran thus. Raw reads were preprocessed to remove errors, and CDR3 was defined by IMGT conventions from the conserved cysteine to phenylalanine. To get clonality, Shannon entropy was normalized by log2 of the number of productive unique TCRs and the result was subtracted from 1. CD4 or CD8 identity of scalp clones was inferred by cross-referencing scalp TCRbeta sequences with sorted blood CD4 and CD8 repertoires. TCRdb stores this immuneACCESS table with in-frame sequences only. Part of the clones is absent; in the studies checked, under half of the shortfall reflects unresolved V genes, and no reason is known for the rest. V, J and clone size are those of that table, while D and trimming were read from the DNA. This sample was tabulated with some 120,000 clones, among which there are no singletons. Roughly a fifth of the sample belongs to the ten largest clones.

In this chain, TRBV13-3 is recombined with TRBJ2-5, with 9 bases in between that match TRBD1. This sequence originates from a C3H/HeJ mouse with alopecia areata. With respect to MHC, this strain carries the haplotype H2-k. The sample taken for sequencing was lesional skin. The CDR3 protein sequence reads: CASSDPRDRVDTQYF. CDR3 DNA, as far as it was read: TGTGCCAGCAGTGATCCTCGGGACAGGGTAGAC.